Following are 27 T cell receptor beta chains from one sample sequenced in a study of molecular identifiers for immune sequencing clone quantification. TCRdb analysed the PCR reads with MiXCR anew, one entry per CDR3 protein. The profile shows nearly 650,000 distinct CDR3 sequences, about 25% of them singletons. Sequencing used naive CD8+ T cells from blood, with Jurkat cell RNA spiked in. Noted subset: FACS-sorted CD8+CD4-CCR7+CD45RA+ naive T cells. These receptor sequences come from a human donor in good health. Some libraries in this study had Jurkat cell RNA spiked in.

This clonotype has ten or more counts. V is TRBV7-6 and J is TRBJ2-5, with D maybe TRBD1 (5 bases). With 5 bases removed from V and 4 bases from J, the gap between germline ends came to 14 bases. CDR1 is SGHVS and CDR2 is FNYEAQ in the germline V gene. CDR3 length: 14 amino acids. The CDR3 DNA reads as TGTGCCAGCAGCCCCCGACAGCCCGGAGAGACCCAGTACTTC. Its translation: CASSPRQPGETQYF. Full variable domain (missing parts from reference TRBV7-6 and TRBJ2-5): GAGVSQSPRYKVTKRGQDVALRCDPISGHVSLYWYRQALGQGPEFLTYFNYEAQQDKSGLPNDRFSAERPEGSISTLTIQRTEQRDSAMYRCASSPRQPGETQYFGPGTRLLVL.

Notes on this clonotype: Since a much larger clone is just one base distant, this may be a read error. Since no conserved phenylalanine or tryptophan closes the CDR3, a read error is the likely cause. The CDR3 DNA follows: TGCGCCAGCAGCCAAGATACTGGCGGGGTATACGAGCAGTACCTC. It encodes CASSQDTGGVYEQYL. V is TRBV4-3 and J is TRBJ2-7; D possibly corresponds to TRBD2 (6 bases). The V end was cut by 0 bases, the J end by 4 bases, with 13 bases between. The CDR3 runs to 15 residues. Germline assignment: CDR1 LGHNA and CDR2 YSLEER.

This clonotype was seen more than once but under ten times. CDR3 bases: TGCAGTGCTAGAGATGAGAGGGACCCTGGAAACACCATATATTTT. It translates to CSARDERDPGNTIYF. The V call is TRBV20-1, the J call TRBJ1-3; tentative D call: TRBD1 (5 bases). Germline-derived CDR1 and CDR2 are DFQATT and SNEGSKA (reference sequence). The V end was cut by 0 bases, the J end by 2 bases, with 11 bases between. The CDR3 totals 15 residues.

V gene TRBV27 combines with J gene TRBJ2-7, with TRBD1 identical over 9 bases. CDR3 length: 14 amino acids. After removal of 6 bases from V and 5 bases from J, the junction contained 8 bases not matched to a gene. Germline loops: CDR1 MNHEY, CDR2 SMNVEV (reference sequence). The CDR3 DNA reads TGTGCCAGCAGGCTACAGGGGGCAATCGACGAGCAGTACTTC. As protein: CASRLQGAIDEQYF.

This clonotype was seen repeatedly, ten times or more. The chain uses TRBV7-9 and TRBJ2-7; D possibly corresponds to TRBD1 (6 bases). Germline CDR1 SEHNR, CDR2 FQNEAQ (reference sequence). V was trimmed by 7 bases and J by 6 bases, leaving 19 bases between them. This CDR3 comprises 14 residues. CDR3 sequence reads: CASTEPGAALEQYF. The CDR3 DNA is TGTGCCAGCACCGAACCAGGGGCCGCTCTCGAGCAGTACTTC.

A remark on this clonotype: A much larger clone differs from this one at a single base, so this may be a read error. This rearrangement joins TRBV4-3 to TRBJ2-2; tentatively, D is TRBD1 or TRBD2 (7 bases each). CDR3 size: 18 residues. Per the germline V gene, CDR1 is LGHNA and CDR2 is YSLEER. The CDR3 reads CASSQSWTQGRETGELVF. CDR3 bases: TGCGCCAGCAGCCAAAGCTGGACACAGGGGCGGGAGACCGGGGAGCTGGTTTTT.

The J gene is TRBJ2-7, the V gene TRBV28; a possible D gene is TRBD1 (7 bases). V shed 1 base and J shed 3 bases, with 10 bases lying between them. This CDR3 has 14 residues. Germline V gene sequence: CDR1 MDHEN, CDR2 SYDVKM. In DNA form, the CDR3 reads TGTGCCAGCAGTTTATTCCAGGGGGGCTACGAGCAGTACTTC. This codes for CASSLFQGGYEQYF. The variable domain in full, with the rest retrieved from reference TRBV28 and TRBJ2-7, is DVKVTQSSRYLVKRTGEKVFLECVQDMDHENMFWYRQDPGLGLRLIYFSYDVKMKEKGDIPEGYSVSREKKERFSLILESASTNQTSMYLCASSLFQGGYEQYFGPGTRLTVT.

This clonotype was seen ten or more times. V gene TRBV11-2 combines with J gene TRBJ2-7; 8 positions match TRBD1. The CDR3 is 15 amino acids. The junction had 6 bases not matched to a gene; V was cut back by 5 bases and J by 0 bases. The germline gives CDR1 SGHAT, CDR2 FQNNGV. CDR3 DNA: TGTGCCAGCAGCCCCCGGGACAGGAGCTCCTACGAGCAGTACTTC. Protein: CASSPRDRSSYEQYF. Together with reference TRBV11-2 and TRBJ2-7, the CDR3 gives the full variable domain: EAGVAQSPRYKIIEKRQSVAFWCNPISGHATLYWYQQILGQGPKLLIQFQNNGVVDDSQLPKDRFSAERLKGVDSTLKIQPAKLEDSAVYLCASSPRDRSSYEQYFGPGTRLTVT.

The rearrangement joins TRBV15 to TRBJ1-4; D unresolved. V shed 7 bases and J shed 5 bases, with 14 bases lying between them. Germline V CDR1 and CDR2: LNHNV, YYDKDF (reference sequence). The CDR3 runs 14 residues. The CDR3 protein is CATMERTINEKLFF. The DNA of the CDR3 is TGTGCCACCATGGAACGGACGATCAATGAAAAACTGTTTTTT.

This clonotype was counted ten times or more. The chain employs TRBV7-2 and TRBJ2-7; D remains unclear. The CDR3 has 13 residues. Germline V CDR1 and CDR2: SGHTA, FQGNSA. Between the trimmed V and J ends, which lost 5 bases and 0 bases, there was a span of 8 bases. The CDR3 region is CASSPYSSYEQYF. CDR3 in DNA: TGTGCCAGCAGCCCTTACTCCTCCTACGAGCAGTACTTC.

The chain carries TRBV7-3 and TRBJ2-2; 11 bases map to TRBD1. There are 15 residues in the CDR3. V lost 3 bases and J lost 8; bases outside the gene matches: 5. In germline, CDR1 is SGHTA, CDR2 FQGTGA. DNA for the CDR3: TGTGCCAGCAGCTTCGGGACAGGGGGAGCGGGGGAGCTGTTTTTT. Translation: CASSFGTGGAGELFF. Using reference TRBV7-3 and TRBJ2-2 for the parts outside the CDR3, the full variable domain is GAGVSQTPSNKVTEKGKYVELRCDPISGHTALYWYRQSLGQGPEFLIYFQGTGAADDSGLPNDRFFAVRPEGSVSTLKIQRTERGDSAVYLCASSFGTGGAGELFFGEGSRLTVL.

This clonotype was detected ten times or more. The chain links TRBV7-3 to TRBJ2-5, with TRBD2 matching 9 bases. The CDR3 is 16 amino acids. Trimming took 5 bases from V and 0 from J; bases not matched to a gene: 7. Looked up from germline, CDR1 is SGHTA and CDR2 is FQGTGA. CDR3 sequence: CASSPIAGVDQETQYF. CDR3 nucleotides: TGTGCCAGCAGCCCAATAGCGGGAGTTGACCAAGAGACCCAGTACTTC.

A few counts support this clonotype. The chain is built from TRBV29-1 and TRBJ2-1; 7 bases align to TRBD1. The germline V gene has CDR1 SQVTM and CDR2 ANQGSEA. This CDR3 has 15 amino acids. The J segment lost 2 bases and the V segment lost 1 base, leaving 5 bases of the junction unmatched. CDR3 in DNA: TGCAGCGTTGAAGCCAGGGGGTTCACCTACAATGAGCAGTTCTTC. Translated: CSVEARGFTYNEQFF.

This rearrangement joins TRBV21-1 to TRBJ2-7; TRBD1, the D gene given by the table, was not confirmed from the DNA. TRBV21-1 is designated a pseudogene. The CDR3 runs 22 residues. For the CDR3, the DNA is TGTGCCAGCAGCAAAGCGCTTTGGGGGCCAGGACAGGGTGTAATCCGGTCGTACGAGCAGTACTTC. Translating it yields CASSKALWGPGQGVIRSYEQYF.

This clonotype occurred many times. This chain uses TRBV29-1 with TRBJ2-1, with D perhaps matching TRBD1 (5 bases). Trimming removed 1 base at V and 8 bases at J, with 15 bases between. The germline V gene has CDR1 SQVTM and CDR2 ANQGSEA. The CDR3 extends over 14 amino acids. CDR3 protein: CSVEGYRGRDEQFF. The DNA of the CDR3 is TGCAGCGTTGAAGGGTATAGGGGTCGGGATGAGCAGTTCTTC.

Comment on this clonotype: One base away lies a much larger clone, so this may be a sequencing read error. The chain recombines TRBV6-5 with TRBJ2-7, with 7 bases fitting TRBD1. The J segment lost 0 bases and the V segment lost 2 bases, leaving 7 bases of the junction unmatched. This CDR3 region has 16 residues. The germline V gene has CDR1 MNHEY and CDR2 SVGAGI. The DNA for the CDR3 is TGTGCCAGCAGTTACAGAAGGGACAGAACCTCCTACGAGCAGTACTTC. Its protein product is CASSYRRDRTSYEQYF.

This clonotype has more than one count but fewer than ten. The rearrangement uses TRBV19 and TRBJ2-7; 12 nucleotides match TRBD2. The V gene end was trimmed by 6 bases and the J gene end by 5 bases; junction bases not matched to a gene: 5. The V gene's germline CDR1 is LNHDA and CDR2 SQIVND (reference sequence). CDR3 length: 14 amino acids. The CDR3 nucleotides are TGTGCCAGTAGCCCTAGCGGGAGGGCCCACGAGCAGTACTTC. This sequence encodes CASSPSGRAHEQYF.

This clonotype was seen only a few times. Being one base from a much bigger clone, this may be a read error. The chain carries TRBV5-6 and TRBJ1-1; D possibly corresponds to TRBD1 (6 bases). This CDR3 is 15 amino acids long. Germline V gene sequence: CDR1 SGHDT, CDR2 YYEEEE. The chain's CDR3 is CASRPRTETNPEAFF. DNA for the CDR3: TGTGCCAGCAGACCAAGGACAGAGACGAACCCTGAAGCTTTCTTT.

This clonotype was observed once. At one of its ends the junction is not consistent with the germline gene, which may arise from a read error. The chain recombines TRBV4-2 with TRBJ2-7; TRBD1 or TRBD2 may be the D gene (6 bases each). Germline V gives CDR1 LGHNA, CDR2 YNFKEQ. There are 13 residues in the CDR3. The DNA of the CDR3 is TGTGCCAGCCGCCAGGAGGGGGCCTACGAGCAGTACTTC. Its protein product is CASRQEGAYEQYF.

This clonotype was seen only a few times. The CDR3 bases are TGTGCCAGCAGCTTACTAGCGGGGGGGGCGAATGAGCAGTTCTTC. It codes for CASSLLAGGANEQFF. The J gene is TRBJ2-1, the V gene TRBV6-2 or TRBV6-3; 13 nucleotides match TRBD2. V was clipped by 6 bases and J by 7 bases; unmatched bases: 6. The germline CDR1 and CDR2 sequences are MNHEY and SVGEGT. The CDR3 contains 15 residues.

In regard to this clonotype: A much larger clone differs by one base, so this may be a read error. The rearrangement joins TRBV6-6 to TRBJ1-1, with a weak D call TRBD1 (5 bases). Trimming pared 6 bases from V and 4 bases from J, leaving 18 bases between. Germline values: CDR1 MNHNY, CDR2 SVGAGI (reference sequence). The CDR3 is 15 residues long. CDR3 sequence (DNA): TGTGCCAGCAGCCCCACAGGTTCTGGCGCCACTGAAGCTTTCTTT. Encoded protein: CASSPTGSGATEAFF.

There are many counts of this clonotype. The chain couples TRBV29-1 to TRBJ1-2; 7 nucleotides match TRBD1. There are 13 residues in the CDR3. Germline V gene data show CDR1 as SQVTM and CDR2 as ANQGSEA. With V trimmed by 4 bases and J by 1 base, 3 bases remained unmatched. The CDR3 protein is CSVGQGDNYGYTF. For the CDR3, the DNA is TGCAGCGTTGGACAGGGAGATAACTATGGCTACACCTTC.

This chain connects TRBV4-2 to TRBJ2-7; 9 bases fit TRBD1. The CDR3 is 18 residues long. The V gene's germline CDR1 is LGHNA and CDR2 YNFKEQ. Unmatched junction bases numbered 14, after V lost 2 bases and J lost 3 bases. This chain's CDR3 is CASSQLTTGTGKIYEQYF. CDR3 DNA sequence: TGTGCCAGCAGCCAACTCACTACCGGGACAGGGAAGATCTACGAGCAGTACTTC.

This clonotype was picked up a small number of times. J is TRBJ2-5 and V is TRBV12-3 or TRBV12-4; possibly TRBD1 for D (6 bases). Trimming cost V 3 bases and J 2 bases, with 10 bases left between them. The CDR3 consists of 14 residues. DNA for the CDR3: TGTGCCAGCAGTTTCGGACAGCCACAAGAGACCCAGTACTTC. This translates into CASSFGQPQETQYF.

This clonotype came up many times. The chain carries TRBV29-1 and TRBJ2-1, with unresolved D. CDR3 length equals 12 residues. V was cut by 3 bases and J by 6 bases, with 9 bases left in between. The germline gives CDR1 SQVTM, CDR2 ANQGSEA. The CDR3 loop reads CSVESVVNEQFF. CDR3 bases: TGCAGCGTTGAGAGTGTAGTCAATGAGCAGTTCTTC.

The chain couples TRBV6-1 to TRBJ2-2; D is perhaps TRBD1 or TRBD2 (6 bases each). Trimming took off 5 bases at V and 5 bases at J, with 15 bases between the two ends. The CDR3 is 15 amino acids. Germline V gives CDR1 MNHNS, CDR2 SASEGT. In nucleotides, the CDR3 is TGTGCCAGCAGTTCTACGGGAGACAGGACCGGGGAGCTGTTTTTT. Translation: CASSSTGDRTGELFF.

This clonotype came up many times. CDR3 coding DNA: TGCAGCGTTTGGGCGGAGAAAAACATTCAGTACTTC. Protein product: CSVWAEKNIQYF. The chain combines TRBV29-1 with TRBJ2-4; D gene ambiguous. The CDR3 has 12 amino acids. Germline V gene data show CDR1 as SQVTM and CDR2 as ANQGSEA. Trimming removed 5 bases from V and 4 bases from J, with 9 bases in between.